The 19 T cell receptor beta chains presented below share a single source sample, sequenced in a study of cytotoxic CD8 clonotypes in ibrutinib-treated CLL. Assay used: immunoSEQ multiplex PCR; TCRdb lists only in-frame clones, some missing. Among fewer than 400,000 clones listed, roughly 71% were seen once. The input for sequencing was PBMCs, taken after 36 months of ibrutinib treatment. The receptors shown here come from a human donor with chronic lymphocytic leukemia.

The sample holds a few counts of this clone. A read error is likely here: a far larger clone is one base away. This chain joins TRBV21-1 and TRBJ1-5; TRBD1, as called in the table, went unchecked against the DNA. TRBV21-1 is given as a pseudogene. This CDR3 comprises 15 residues. DNA of the CDR3: TGCGCCAGCAGTGATGCAGGTTATAGCAATCAGCCCCAGCATTTT. This translates into CASSDAGYSNQPQHF.

This rearrangement joins TRBV10-3 to TRBJ2-3; D remains ambiguous. Germline CDR1 ENHRY, CDR2 SYGVKD. The CDR3 consists of 12 residues. The V gene lost 3 bases and the J gene lost 5 bases, with 6 bases spanning the gap. CDR3 in amino acids: CAISEGGDTQYF. The DNA for the CDR3 is TGTGCCATCAGTGAAGGCGGAGATACGCAGTATTTT.

V and J are TRBV4-1 and TRBJ1-2; D not resolved. V was clipped by 2 bases and J by 1 base, with 8 bases between them. The length of the CDR3 is 14 residues. Germline V gene sequence: CDR1 MGHRA, CDR2 YSYEKL. For the CDR3, the DNA is TGCGCCAGCAGCCAAAAGCTCAGTAACTATGGCTACACCTTC. This gives the protein CASSQKLSNYGYTF.

The chain couples TRBV19 to TRBJ1-1; D gene unclear. CDR3 size: 15 residues. Germline values: CDR1 LNHDA, CDR2 SQIVND (reference sequence). Trimming took off 3 bases at V and 0 bases at J, with 11 bases between the two ends. The CDR3 loop reads CASSIPQLMNTEAFF. DNA of the CDR3: TGTGCCAGTAGTATTCCACAGCTGATGAACACTGAAGCTTTCTTT. Full variable domain (outside the CDR3, taken from reference TRBV19 and TRBJ1-1): DGGITQSPKYLFRKEGQNVTLSCEQNLNHDAMYWYRQDPGQGLRLIYYSQIVNDFQKGDIAEGYSVSREKKESFPLTVTSAQKNPTAFYLCASSIPQLMNTEAFFGQGTRLTVV.

The chain recombines TRBV28 with TRBJ2-1; TRBD2 agrees at 10 bases. This CDR3 region has 15 residues. Trimming took 6 bases from V and 8 from J; bases not matched to a gene: 10. Germline CDR1 and CDR2: MDHEN and SYDVKM. The CDR3 nucleotides are TGTGCCAGCAGCGAAAGCGGGAGGGTTTGGGATGAGCAGTTCTTC. It encodes CASSESGRVWDEQFF.

This chain uses TRBV7-2 with TRBJ2-1; 7 nucleotides line up with TRBD2. After removal of 2 bases from V and 0 bases from J, the junction contained 4 bases not matched to a gene. The CDR3 totals 16 residues. Germline loops: CDR1 SGHTA, CDR2 FQGNSA. The DNA for the CDR3 is TGTGCCAGCAGCTTACCGTCTAGCGGCTCCTACAATGAGCAGTTCTTC. It specifies CASSLPSSGSYNEQFF.

The chain is built from TRBV28 and TRBJ1-2; no clear D. In germline, CDR1 is MDHEN, CDR2 SYDVKM. V lost 6 bases to trimming and J lost 5 bases, with 16 bases between them. CDR3 length: 14 residues. CDR3 protein: CASRPEVGFYGYTF. The DNA for the CDR3 is TGTGCCAGCAGACCCGAGGTTGGATTTTATGGCTACACCTTC.

V is TRBV7-9 and J is TRBJ2-7; TRBD1 aligns across 8 bases. The CDR3 sequence is 15 residues long. The junction had 6 bases not matched to a gene; V was cut back by 5 bases and J by 0 bases. Germline-derived CDR1 and CDR2 are SEHNR and FQNEAQ (reference sequence). In nucleotides, the CDR3 is TGTGCCAGCAGCCCGGGACAGGCAAGCTCCTACGAGCAGTACTTC. Its protein is CASSPGQASSYEQYF.

V usage is TRBV12-5 and J usage is TRBJ2-3; D remains ambiguous. The CDR3 has 14 residues. Germline V lookup: CDR1 LGHNT, CDR2 FRNRAP. V was cut by 9 bases and J by 2 bases, with 15 bases left in between. In nucleotides, the CDR3 is TGTGCTAGCACTACCGGTTCCCCCACAGATACGCAGTATTTT. It specifies CASTTGSPTDTQYF.

The V call is TRBV7-3, the J call TRBJ2-1; D uncertain. Between the trimmed V and J ends, which lost 4 bases and 0 bases, there was a span of 10 bases. Germline CDR1 and CDR2: SGHTA and FQGTGA. The CDR3 has 15 amino acids. CDR3 sequence (DNA): TGTGCCAGCAGCTGGGCGGCAAGCTCCTACAATGAGCAGTTCTTC. Protein sequence: CASSWAASSYNEQFF.

The chain employs TRBV15 and TRBJ2-2, with no clear D. CDR1 and CDR2 from the germline V gene are LNHNV and YYDKDF (reference sequence). Trimming removed 0 bases from V and 5 bases from J, with 13 bases in between. This CDR3 has 16 residues. CDR3 sequence (DNA): TGTGCCACCAGCAGAGATCGTATAGGGCCTACCGGGGAGCTGTTTTTT. Protein product: CATSRDRIGPTGELFF.

The chain joins TRBV4-3 to TRBJ2-7; 8 bases map to TRBD2. CDR3 length: 17 residues. Germline CDR1 and CDR2: LGHNA and YSLEER. The V gene end was trimmed by 4 bases and the J gene end by 0 bases; junction bases not matched to a gene: 11. The CDR3 here is CASSRRATSGSSYEQYF. In DNA, the CDR3 is TGCGCCAGCAGCCGCAGGGCCACTAGCGGCAGCTCCTACGAGCAGTACTTC.

This rearrangement joins TRBV6-5 to TRBJ1-1; 7 nucleotides align to TRBD1. Germline V gene data show CDR1 as MNHEY and CDR2 as SVGAGI. The CDR3 length is 14 residues. V dropped 8 bases and J dropped 1; count of bases not matched to a gene: 7. The CDR3 reads CASASRQGNTEAFF. The CDR3 coding sequence is TGTGCCAGCGCGAGTAGACAGGGGAACACTGAAGCTTTCTTT.

The chain uses TRBV5-1 and TRBJ1-6; no firm D call. V shed 4 bases and J shed 0 bases, with 11 bases lying between them. This CDR3 contains 16 residues. CDR1 SGHRS and CDR2 YFSETQ come from the germline V gene. CDR3 bases: TGCGCCAGCAGCCCAGGCGGGAGCTCCTATAATTCACCCCTCCACTTT. Amino acids: CASSPGGSSYNSPLHF.

V is TRBV10-3 and J is TRBJ2-1; 8 bases match TRBD2. The germline V gene encodes CDR1 ENHRY and CDR2 SYGVKD. The CDR3 length is 15 residues. Unmatched junction bases numbered 4, after V lost 6 bases and J lost 0 bases. The CDR3 region has the DNA TGTGCCATCAGATCGAGCGGGAGCTCCTACAATGAGCAGTTCTTC. It codes for CAIRSSGSSYNEQFF.

This chain links TRBV6-5 with TRBJ2-3; 8 positions match TRBD2. The ends lost 2 bases at V and 4 bases at J; junction bases unmatched: 8. This CDR3 is 16 amino acids long. Germline V lookup: CDR1 MNHEY, CDR2 SVGAGI. The chain's CDR3 is CASSYGSGGPSDTQYF. The DNA for the CDR3 is TGTGCCAGCAGTTACGGGTCGGGGGGGCCATCAGATACGCAGTATTTT.

This clone came up a few times. The chain joins TRBV6-5 to TRBJ2-7, with 8 nucleotides matching TRBD2. The CDR3 totals 14 residues. The germline gives CDR1 MNHEY, CDR2 SVGAGI. Trimming cost V 5 bases and J 2 bases; bases outside gene matches: 5. CDR3 nucleotides: TGTGCCAGCAGTACGGGGGGGGCTGCCTACGAGCAGTACTTC. Residues: CASSTGGAAYEQYF.

In its sample, this clone was seen once. The gene calls are TRBV7-8 and TRBJ2-3; 7 positions match TRBD2. Germline loops: CDR1 SGHVS, CDR2 FQNEAQ. V lost 8 bases and J lost 1; bases outside the gene matches: 12. The CDR3 is 16 residues long. In DNA, the CDR3 is TGTGCCAGCGGGGGGGGATGGGGAGGTGGCACAGATACGCAGTATTTT. Translation: CASGGGWGGGTDTQYF. Full variable domain (remainder filled in from reference TRBV7-8 and TRBJ2-3): GAGVSQSPRYKVAKRGQDVALRCDPISGHVSLFWYQQALGQGPEFLTYFQNEAQLDKSGLPSDRFFAERPEGSVSTLKIQRTQQEDSAVYLCASGGGWGGGTDTQYFGPGTRLTVL.

This clone was seen a handful of times. The V gene is TRBV20-1, the J gene TRBJ2-7; a weak D match, TRBD2 (7 bases). Per germline, CDR1 DFQATT and CDR2 SNEGSKA (reference sequence). The CDR3 has 11 amino acids. In DNA, the CDR3 is TGCAGCTCTAGGGGGGGCTACGAGCAGTACTTC. It codes for CSSRGGYEQYF.